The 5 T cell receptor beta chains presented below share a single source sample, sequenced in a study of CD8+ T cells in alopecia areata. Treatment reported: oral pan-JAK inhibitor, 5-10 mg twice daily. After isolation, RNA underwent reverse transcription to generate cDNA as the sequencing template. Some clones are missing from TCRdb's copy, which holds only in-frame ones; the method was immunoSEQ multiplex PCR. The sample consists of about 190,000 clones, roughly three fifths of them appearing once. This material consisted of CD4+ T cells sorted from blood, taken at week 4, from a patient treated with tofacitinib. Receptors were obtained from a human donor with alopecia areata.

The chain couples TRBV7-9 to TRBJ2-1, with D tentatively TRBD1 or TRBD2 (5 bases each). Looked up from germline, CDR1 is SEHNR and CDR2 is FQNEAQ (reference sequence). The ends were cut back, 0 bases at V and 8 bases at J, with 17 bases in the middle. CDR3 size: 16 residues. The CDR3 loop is CASSLAPGPKAYEQFF. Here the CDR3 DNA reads TGTGCCAGCAGCTTAGCACCGGGACCCAAGGCCTATGAGCAGTTCTTC.

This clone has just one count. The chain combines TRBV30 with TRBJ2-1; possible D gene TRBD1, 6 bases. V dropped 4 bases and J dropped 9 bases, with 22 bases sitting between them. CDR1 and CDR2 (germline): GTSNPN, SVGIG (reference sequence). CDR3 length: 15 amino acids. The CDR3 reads CAWNSGTILWGEQFF. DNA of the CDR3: TGTGCCTGGAACTCCGGGACAATCTTATGGGGTGAGCAGTTCTTC.

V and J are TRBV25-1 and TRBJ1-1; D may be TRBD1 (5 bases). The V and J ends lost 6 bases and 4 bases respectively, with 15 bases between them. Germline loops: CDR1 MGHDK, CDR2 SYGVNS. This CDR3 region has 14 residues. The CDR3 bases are TGTGCCAGCAGCCTCGCCGGGGGAGGCACTGAAGCTTTCTTT. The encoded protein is CASSLAGGGTEAFF. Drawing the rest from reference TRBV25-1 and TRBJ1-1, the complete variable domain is EADIYQTPRYLVIGTGKKITLECSQTMGHDKMYWYQQDPGMELHLIHYSYGVNSTEKGDLSSESTVSRIRTEHFPLTLESARPSHTSQYLCASSLAGGGTEAFFGQGTRLTVV.

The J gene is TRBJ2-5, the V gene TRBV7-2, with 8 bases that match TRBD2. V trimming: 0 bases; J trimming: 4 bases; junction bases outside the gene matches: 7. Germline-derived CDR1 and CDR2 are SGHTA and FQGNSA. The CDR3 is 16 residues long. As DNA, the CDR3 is TGTGCCAGCAGCTTAGCGGGTGTTGCGGGGGGAGAGACCCAGTACTTC. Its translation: CASSLAGVAGGETQYF.

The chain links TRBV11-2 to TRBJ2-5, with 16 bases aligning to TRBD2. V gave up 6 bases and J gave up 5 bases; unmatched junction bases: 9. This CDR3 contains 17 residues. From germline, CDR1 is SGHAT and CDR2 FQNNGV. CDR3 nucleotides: TGTGCCAGCAGACAGGGACTAGCGGGAGGGCCGGTGGAGACCCAGTACTTC. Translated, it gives CASRQGLAGGPVETQYF.